The 24 T cell receptor beta chains presented below share a single source sample, sequenced in a study of human T cells and chemical hapten exposure. The time point is: patch test 2, 6 weeks after DPC sensitization. Regarding treatment: therapeutic diphenylcyclopropenone sensitization with weekly scalp DPC. MiXCR, run by TCRdb on the RACE reads, gives a single entry per CDR3 protein. The sample consists of about 380,000 distinct CDR3 sequences, 6% to 7% of them appearing once. Sequences were derived from whole blood, sampled in connection with sensitization to the hapten diphenylcyclopropenone (DPC). These receptors were taken from a woman younger than 35 with alopecia areata. Some clones in this sample may be carry-over from other donors' samples.

In this sample, this clonotype turned up many times. The chain couples TRBV10-3 to TRBJ2-1, with D uncertain. Per germline, CDR1 ENHRY and CDR2 SYGVKD. The CDR3 consists of 16 residues. The ends were cut back, 0 bases at V and 6 bases at J, with 15 bases in the middle. The CDR3 sequence: CAISESPPDGSNEQFF. The CDR3 nucleotides read TGTGCCATCAGTGAGTCGCCCCCGGATGGAAGCAATGAGCAGTTCTTC.

This clonotype was detected ten times or more. The genes are TRBV28 and TRBJ1-2; 10 bases fit TRBD1. The CDR3 extends over 16 amino acids. Losses at the gene ends were 2 bases for V and 4 bases for J; bases not matched to a gene: 7. Germline lookup yields CDR1 MDHEN and CDR2 SYDVKM. As DNA, the CDR3 is TGTGCCAGCAGTTTAGGGGGGACAGGGGAGTCCTATGGCTACACCTTC. Translated, it gives CASSLGGTGESYGYTF.

Only a few counts were recorded for this clonotype. The V call is TRBV20-1, the J call TRBJ2-3; D ambiguous. V shed 3 bases and J shed 2 bases, with 6 bases lying between them. Germline V gives CDR1 DFQATT, CDR2 SNEGSKA (reference sequence). This CDR3 has 12 residues. In DNA, the CDR3 is TGCAGTGCTAGGGCAATCACAGATACGCAGTATTTT. This gives the protein CSARAITDTQYF.

This clonotype came up many times. This chain connects TRBV3-1 to TRBJ1-2, with D hard to call. The germline gives CDR1 LGHDT, CDR2 YNNKEL (reference sequence). Trimming cost V 5 bases and J 0 bases, with 7 bases left between them. This CDR3 comprises 13 residues. CDR3: CASSKSSNYGYTF. The CDR3 bases are TGTGCCAGCAGCAAATCATCTAACTATGGCTACACCTTC.

This chain links TRBV6-5 with TRBJ1-1; 12 positions match TRBD1. This CDR3 spans 16 amino acids. CDR1 and CDR2 from the germline V gene are MNHEY and SVGAGI. With 5 bases clipped from V and 1 base from J, the junction kept 5 bases outside the gene matches. CDR3 protein: CASSAGTGGWNTEAFF. The CDR3 DNA sequence: TGTGCCAGCAGTGCCGGGACAGGGGGCTGGAACACTGAAGCTTTCTTT.

At least ten counts were recorded for this clonotype. The rearrangement uses TRBV12-3 or TRBV12-4 and TRBJ1-4; D is unclear. V was pared by 10 bases and J by 0 bases, with 9 bases between. The CDR3 is 13 amino acids. The DNA for the CDR3 is TGTGCCACGAGCCTAGCAACTAATGAAAAACTGTTTTTT. This encodes CATSLATNEKLFF.

In its sample, this clonotype was seen many times. This chain links TRBV6-2 or TRBV6-3 with TRBJ1-1; the match to TRBD1 covers 12 bases. Germline V CDR1 and CDR2: MNHEY, SVGEGT. This CDR3 contains 16 residues. V lost 2 bases, J lost 4 bases, and 5 bases stayed unmatched. CDR3 region: CASSYRVGQGATEAFF. CDR3 DNA sequence: TGTGCCAGCAGTTACCGAGTGGGACAGGGGGCCACTGAAGCTTTCTTT.

This chain links TRBV9 with TRBJ2-5; TRBD1 agrees at 9 bases. The CDR3 sequence is 17 residues long. V shed 4 bases and J 2 bases; nucleotides not matched to a gene: 12. The germline V gene encodes CDR1 SGDLS and CDR2 YYNGEE. CDR3 sequence: CASSLSVGQGYQETQYF. The CDR3 coding sequence is TGTGCCAGCAGCCTCTCGGTAGGACAGGGGTATCAAGAGACCCAGTACTTC. The full variable domain, completed using reference TRBV9 and TRBJ2-5, is DSGVTQTPKHLITATGQRVTLRCSPRSGDLSVYWYQQSLDQGLQFLIQYYNGEERAKGNILERFSAQQFPDLHSELNLSSLELGDSALYFCASSLSVGQGYQETQYFGPGTRLLVL.

This sequence joins TRBV2 and TRBJ1-2; possibly TRBD1 for D (6 bases). The germline V gene has CDR1 SNHLY and CDR2 FYNNEI. The CDR3 is 12 amino acids. Trimming took off 11 bases at V and 4 bases at J, with 14 bases between the two ends. The CDR3 protein is CACRQALYGYTF. As DNA, the CDR3 is TGTGCCTGCCGACAGGCGCTCTATGGCTACACCTTC.

The V call is TRBV28, the J call TRBJ2-1; 9 nucleotides align to TRBD1. Per the germline V gene, CDR1 is MDHEN and CDR2 is SYDVKM. The CDR3 spans 15 residues. V was clipped by 2 bases and J by 6 bases; unmatched bases: 5. CDR3 nucleotides: TGTGCCAGCAGTTTAGTGACAGGGGGTGTCAATGAGCAGTTCTTC. Translation: CASSLVTGGVNEQFF.

Notes on this clonotype: A clone one base away is much larger, so this may be a read error. The rearrangement links TRBV12-3 or TRBV12-4 to TRBJ1-5, with D tentatively TRBD1 (6 bases). The CDR3 consists of 16 residues. Trimming left V 1 base short and J 2 bases short, with 12 bases between. The CDR3 DNA reads TGTGCCAGCAGTTTAGGGCCTGAGGGGGGCAATCAGCCCCAGCATTTT. Translated, it gives CASSLGPEGGNQPQHF.

In its sample, this clonotype was seen many times. This chain uses TRBV7-3 with TRBJ2-2; no definite D call. V dropped 2 bases and J dropped 7 bases, with 2 bases sitting between them. The germline V gene encodes CDR1 SGHTA and CDR2 FQGTGA. CDR3 length equals 11 residues. The CDR3 spells CASSLDGELFF. For the CDR3, the DNA is TGTGCCAGCAGCTTAGACGGGGAGCTGTTTTTT.

This clonotype was seen only a few times. The gene calls are TRBV20-1 and TRBJ2-1; TRBD2 aligns across 10 bases. V dropped 3 bases and J dropped 9; count of bases not matched to a gene: 8. From germline, CDR1 is DFQATT and CDR2 SNEGSKA (reference sequence). The length of the CDR3 is 14 residues. The CDR3 DNA reads as TGCAGTGCTAGTCCAGCGGGGGGGCCGGGTGAGCAGTTCTTC. It yields the protein CSASPAGGPGEQFF.

The genes are TRBV20-1 and TRBJ2-1; 8 bases are shared with TRBD2. Germline-derived CDR1 and CDR2 are DFQATT and SNEGSKA (reference sequence). V dropped 5 bases and J dropped 8; count of bases not matched to a gene: 8. The CDR3 has 13 residues. Here the CDR3 reads CSAPGTSLDEQFF. As DNA, the CDR3 is TGCAGTGCTCCCGGGACTAGTCTCGATGAGCAGTTCTTC.

In its sample, this clonotype was seen a few times. CDR3 sequence (DNA): TGCGCCAGCAGCAAGGTCTCGCACACAGATACGCAGTATTTT. As protein: CASSKVSHTDTQYF. V and J are TRBV5-1 and TRBJ2-3; D remains unclear. Trimming stripped 4 bases from V and 2 bases from J, with 11 bases between. Germline assignment: CDR1 SGHRS and CDR2 YFSETQ. The CDR3 is made up of 14 amino acids.

This clonotype has a handful of counts. This rearrangement joins TRBV3-1 to TRBJ1-5; D gene ambiguous. Germline V CDR1 and CDR2: LGHDT, YNNKEL (reference sequence). Trimming cost V 0 bases and J 7 bases, with 10 bases left between them. The CDR3 loop spans 14 amino acids. As DNA, the CDR3 is TGTGCCAGCAGCCAAGAGGAGGTAAACCAGCCCCAGCATTTT. Translation gives CASSQEEVNQPQHF.

This clonotype was seen more than once but under ten times. The chain joins TRBV3-1 to TRBJ1-1; D is unclear. This CDR3 comprises 13 residues. Between the trimmed V and J ends, which lost 1 base and 7 bases, there was a span of 10 bases. The germline V gene encodes CDR1 LGHDT and CDR2 YNNKEL (reference sequence). The CDR3: CASSQGAGGEAFF. CDR3 coding DNA: TGTGCCAGCAGCCAAGGGGCTGGCGGTGAAGCTTTCTTT.

This clonotype was detected only a few times. The V and J genes are TRBV7-2 and TRBJ1-5; D unclear. CDR1 SGHTA and CDR2 FQGNSA come from the germline V gene. There are 15 residues in the CDR3. The V and J ends lost 5 bases and 3 bases respectively, with 14 bases between them. This CDR3 reads CASSPIQDFNQPQHF. The CDR3 nucleotides are TGTGCCAGCAGCCCCATTCAGGACTTCAATCAGCCCCAGCATTTT.

This clonotype was seen at least ten times. V usage is TRBV6-5 and J usage is TRBJ1-2; D may be TRBD1 (6 bases). The ends were cut back, 8 bases at V and 2 bases at J, with 12 bases in the middle. Per the germline V gene, CDR1 is MNHEY and CDR2 is SVGAGI. The CDR3 spans 13 residues. The CDR3 DNA sequence: TGTGCCAGCCGTCGACAGGTGAACTATGGCTACACCTTC. Translated: CASRRQVNYGYTF.

This clonotype was observed a few times. This chain joins TRBV6-6 and TRBJ1-5; 7 bases match TRBD1. The V gene's germline CDR1 is MNHNY and CDR2 SVGAGI (reference sequence). This CDR3 spans 15 amino acids. V lost 2 bases to trimming and J lost 1 base; unmatched junction nucleotides: 2. The CDR3 DNA reads as TGTGCCAGCAGTTACCAGACAGGGAGCAATCAGCCCCAGCATTTT. It codes for CASSYQTGSNQPQHF.

The rearrangement links TRBV9 to TRBJ2-1; 9 bases fit TRBD1. The V gene's germline CDR1 is SGDLS and CDR2 YYNGEE. V dropped 4 bases and J dropped 6; count of bases not matched to a gene: 8. The CDR3 runs to 15 residues. CDR3 sequence reads: CASSPGTGTINEQFF. For the CDR3, the DNA is TGTGCCAGCAGCCCGGGGACAGGGACAATCAATGAGCAGTTCTTC.

V gene TRBV7-3 combines with J gene TRBJ1-2; TRBD1 aligns across 9 bases. CDR3 size: 14 residues. From germline, CDR1 is SGHTA and CDR2 FQGTGA. V shed 5 bases and J 4 bases; nucleotides not matched to a gene: 5. The DNA for the CDR3 is TGTGCCAGCAGCCCCGGGGACAGGGCCTATGGCTACACCTTC. Translating it yields CASSPGDRAYGYTF. The full variable domain, with the rest looked up from reference TRBV7-3 and TRBJ1-2, is GAGVSQTPSNKVTEKGKYVELRCDPISGHTALYWYRQSLGQGPEFLIYFQGTGAADDSGLPNDRFFAVRPEGSVSTLKIQRTERGDSAVYLCASSPGDRAYGYTFGSGTRLTVV.

This clonotype was observed many times. This chain joins TRBV4-3 and TRBJ2-3; 9 nucleotides align to TRBD2. Germline values: CDR1 LGHNA, CDR2 YSLEER. CDR3 length equals 17 residues. J lost 0 bases, V lost 4 bases, and 8 bases had no gene match. This chain's CDR3 is CASSPGTSRSSTDTQYF. The CDR3 nucleotides read TGCGCCAGCAGCCCGGGGACTAGCCGATCTAGCACAGATACGCAGTATTTT.

This sequence joins TRBV29-1 and TRBJ1-2; 9 positions match TRBD1. The CDR3 covers 16 residues. With 1 base clipped from V and 5 bases from J, the junction kept 11 bases outside the gene matches. The germline gives CDR1 SQVTM, CDR2 ANQGSEA. This CDR3 is CSVEGESAGQGYGYTF. The DNA of the CDR3 is TGCAGCGTTGAAGGAGAAAGTGCGGGACAGGGATATGGCTACACCTTC.